The 17 T cell receptor beta chains below all came from one sample that was sequenced in a study of OX40 agonist ivuxolimab in advanced cancers. Assay used: immunoSEQ multiplex PCR; TCRdb lists only in-frame clones, some missing. The table records tens of thousands of clones, less than 85% of them present only once. The specimen comprised CD4+ or CD8+ T cells sorted from blood, sampled in a trial of the OX40 agonist ivuxolimab. All receptors come from an adult with an advanced solid tumor such as melanoma, head and neck, liver or kidney cancer.

V and J are TRBV30 and TRBJ2-1; 10 nucleotides match TRBD2. V dropped 4 bases and J dropped 6; count of bases not matched to a gene: 12. Germline values: CDR1 GTSNPN, CDR2 SVGIG (reference sequence). This CDR3 region has 16 residues. In DNA form, the CDR3 reads TGTGCCTGGATCCTGGGGAGCGGGAGGGTCCCCAATGAGCAGTTCTTC. This gives the protein CAWILGSGRVPNEQFF.

This sequence joins TRBV7-3 and TRBJ2-5; D is undetermined. Germline-derived CDR1 and CDR2 are SGHTA and FQGTGA. With 4 bases removed from V and 2 bases from J, the gap between germline ends came to 8 bases. The CDR3 loop spans 13 amino acids. DNA for the CDR3: TGTGCCAGCAGCTCGACACGGCAAGAGACCCAGTACTTC. It yields the protein CASSSTRQETQYF.

The V gene is TRBV18, the J gene TRBJ1-2, with 10 positions matching TRBD1. This CDR3 is built from 13 residues. Germline CDR1 KGHSH, CDR2 LQKENI. With V trimmed by 6 bases and J by 3 bases, 1 base remained unmatched. The CDR3, as DNA: TGTGCCAGCTCCGGACAGGGGGACTATGGCTACACCTTC. It specifies CASSGQGDYGYTF. Full variable domain (missing parts from reference TRBV18 and TRBJ1-2): NAGVMQNPRHLVRRRGQEARLRCSPMKGHSHVYWYRQLPEEGLKFMVYLQKENIIDESGMPKERFSAEFPKEGPSILRIQQVVRGDSAAYFCASSGQGDYGYTFGSGTRLTVV.

This chain uses TRBV19 with TRBJ1-5; possibly TRBD1 for D (5 bases). The germline CDR1 and CDR2 sequences are LNHDA and SQIVND (reference sequence). The length of the CDR3 is 16 residues. Trimming removed 7 bases from V and 0 bases from J, with 16 bases in between. The CDR3: CASTRDYPYSNQPQHF. In DNA form, the CDR3 reads TGTGCCAGTACCCGGGACTACCCCTATAGCAATCAGCCCCAGCATTTT.

This chain links TRBV19 with TRBJ1-6, with D possibly TRBD1 on 6 matching bases. Germline CDR1 reads LNHDA; CDR2 reads SQIVND (reference sequence). V dropped 3 bases and J dropped 1 base, with 7 bases sitting between them. The length of the CDR3 is 15 residues. CDR3 in DNA: TGTGCCAGTAGTATCAGGGGTTCCTATAATTCACCCCTCCACTTT. Amino acid sequence: CASSIRGSYNSPLHF. The variable domain in full, with the rest retrieved from reference TRBV19 and TRBJ1-6, is DGGITQSPKYLFRKEGQNVTLSCEQNLNHDAMYWYRQDPGQGLRLIYYSQIVNDFQKGDIAEGYSVSREKKESFPLTVTSAQKNPTAFYLCASSIRGSYNSPLHFGNGTRLTVT.

V usage is TRBV10-3 and J usage is TRBJ2-7, with D uncertain. The CDR3 spans 11 residues. V lost 0 bases and J lost 6, with 3 bases in between. Germline CDR1 and CDR2: ENHRY and SYGVKD. The DNA for the CDR3 is TGTGCCATCAGTGAGTCGGCCGAGCAGTACTTC. It encodes CAISESAEQYF.

This clone was observed a few times. This rearrangement joins TRBV7-9 to TRBJ1-5, with no clear D. Trimming removed 5 bases from V and 6 bases from J, with 11 bases in between. Germline assignment: CDR1 SEHNR and CDR2 FQNEAQ (reference sequence). There are 13 residues in the CDR3. This CDR3 reads CASSHRGPQPQHF. CDR3 nucleotides: TGTGCCAGCAGCCACCGAGGGCCTCAGCCCCAGCATTTT.

The V gene is TRBV6-6, the J gene TRBJ2-3; D gene unclear. CDR3 length equals 15 residues. Germline CDR1 is MNHNY and CDR2 is SVGAGI (reference sequence). V lost 7 bases and J lost 4, with 18 bases in between. The CDR3 region is CASIHGRSGADTQYF. In DNA form, the CDR3 reads TGTGCCAGCATTCACGGCAGGTCGGGCGCAGATACGCAGTATTTT.

The rearrangement links TRBV2 to TRBJ1-5, with TRBD1 as a possible D gene (5 bases). Germline V gene sequence: CDR1 SNHLY, CDR2 FYNNEI. The V gene lost 3 bases and the J gene lost 9 bases, with 18 bases spanning the gap. The CDR3 consists of 15 residues. The CDR3 DNA reads as TGTGCCAGCAGTGACTCGGGGGTGGGGGAACGGCCCCAGCATTTT. The encoded protein is CASSDSGVGERPQHF.

The chain links TRBV21-1 to TRBJ2-7; the DNA was not used to check the table's D call, TRBD2. TRBV21-1 is noted as a pseudogene. The CDR3 runs 17 residues. The CDR3, as DNA: TGTGCCAGCAGCAAACAGAAACTAGCGGGAGGGCCTTCCGAGCAGTACTTC. Its translation is CASSKQKLAGGPSEQYF.

CDR3 protein: CASSQGLQNTQYF. As DNA, the CDR3 is TGTGCCAGCAGCCAGGGACTCCAAAATACGCAGTATTTT. The V gene is TRBV7-8, the J gene TRBJ2-3; the D gene is possibly TRBD2 (6 bases). Germline CDR1 reads SGHVS; CDR2 reads FQNEAQ. The CDR3 is 13 residues long. Trimming cost V 5 bases and J 7 bases, with 13 bases left between them.

Only a few counts were recorded for this clone. This chain connects TRBV6-4 to TRBJ1-1; D is perhaps TRBD1 (5 bases). Deletions cut 8 bases from V and 3 bases from J, with 13 bases between. The CDR3 spans 13 residues. Germline V gives CDR1 MRHNA, CDR2 SNTAGT. In nucleotides, the CDR3 is TGTGCCAGCGGAAGAGACAGAGACACTGAAGCTTTCTTT. This sequence encodes CASGRDRDTEAFF.

As DNA, the CDR3 is TGCGCCAGCAGCCACCCAGGGGGGGCCCAGTACTTC. Its protein product is CASSHPGGAQYF. The rearrangement uses TRBV4-1 and TRBJ2-5, with D perhaps being TRBD1 or TRBD2 (7 bases each). CDR1 and CDR2 from the germline V gene are MGHRA and YSYEKL. CDR3 length: 12 amino acids. V lost 3 bases, J lost 9 bases, and 11 bases lay in between.

The V call is TRBV2, the J call TRBJ2-4; D is possibly TRBD1 (5 bases). V was clipped by 4 bases and J by 4 bases, with 14 bases between them. Germline V CDR1 and CDR2: SNHLY, FYNNEI. CDR3 length: 15 residues. CDR3 DNA: TGTGCCAGCAGTGGACCTCAGGGTGCGAAAAACATTCAGTACTTC. Protein sequence: CASSGPQGAKNIQYF.

This clone has only a few counts. This sequence joins TRBV4-2 and TRBJ1-5, with TRBD1 matching 7 bases. CDR1 LGHNA and CDR2 YNFKEQ come from the germline V gene. The length of the CDR3 is 16 residues. Trimming took 3 bases from V and 2 from J; bases not matched to a gene: 7. The DNA for the CDR3 is TGTGCCAGCAGCCAGGGAGACAGGGTTGGCAATCAGCCCCAGCATTTT. It specifies CASSQGDRVGNQPQHF.

This rearrangement joins TRBV7-2 to TRBJ1-1; D unresolved. Germline V gives CDR1 SGHTA, CDR2 FQGNSA. V was trimmed by 2 bases and J by 4 bases, leaving 8 bases between them. The CDR3 has 13 residues. The CDR3 loop is CASSLRERTEAFF. The CDR3 nucleotides read TGTGCCAGCAGCTTAAGGGAGCGCACTGAAGCTTTCTTT. Full variable domain (missing parts from reference TRBV7-2 and TRBJ1-1): GAGVSQSPSNKVTEKGKDVELRCDPISGHTALYWYRQSLGQGLEFLIYFQGNSAPDKSGLPSDRFSAERTGGSVSTLTIQRTQQEDSAVYLCASSLRERTEAFFGQGTRLTVV.

The chain combines TRBV7-8 with TRBJ2-3; 8 bases are a match to TRBD2. CDR1 and CDR2 (germline): SGHVS, FQNEAQ. The trim removed 6 bases at V and 2 bases at J, leaving 10 bases unmatched. The length of the CDR3 is 16 residues. DNA for the CDR3: TGTGCCAGCAGAAAAATCGGCGGGGGGTACACAGATACGCAGTATTTT. It translates to CASRKIGGGYTDTQYF.